This T cell receptor (beta chain) was sequenced for a study of Graves' ophthalmopathy and Graves' hyperthyroidism. Amplified material comprised TCR beta CDR3 regions derived from RNA transcripts. HTBI-primed first-round RT-PCR preceded second-round multiplex PCR. TCRdb recomputed calls from the multiplex PCR reads with MiXCR, one row per CDR3 protein. The table shows roughly 170,000 distinct CDR3 sequences, with roughly two fifths occurring only once. The CDR3 covers 14 residues. Germline V lookup: CDR1 MDHEN, CDR2 SYDVKM. Trimming left V 3 bases short and J 1 base short, with 10 bases between. This TCR came from a man aged 30 to 39 with Graves' ophthalmopathy. Sequenced sample: peripheral blood. V is TRBV28 and J is TRBJ2-7; D is ambiguous. The CDR3, as DNA: TGTGCCAGCAGTTTGAAGTTCGGGTCCTACGAGCAGTACTTC. Its protein product is CASSLKFGSYEQYF.